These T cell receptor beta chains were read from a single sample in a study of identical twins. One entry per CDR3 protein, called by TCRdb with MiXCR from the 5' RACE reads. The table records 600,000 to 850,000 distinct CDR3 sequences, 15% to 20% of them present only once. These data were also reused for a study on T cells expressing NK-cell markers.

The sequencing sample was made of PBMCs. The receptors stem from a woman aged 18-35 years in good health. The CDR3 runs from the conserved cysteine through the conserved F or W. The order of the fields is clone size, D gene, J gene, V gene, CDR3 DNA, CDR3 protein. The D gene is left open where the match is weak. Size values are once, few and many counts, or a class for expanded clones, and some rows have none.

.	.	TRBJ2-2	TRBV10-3	TGTGCCATCAGTGAGCCGCCTTTACAGGGACCATCCGGGGAGCTGTTTTTT	CAISEPPLQGPSGELFF
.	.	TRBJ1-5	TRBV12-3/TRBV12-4	TGTGCCAGCAGCCCCCCGGGGGGCGCGCGCAATCAGCCCCAGCATTTT	CASSPPGGARNQPQHF
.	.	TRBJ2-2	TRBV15	TGTGCCACCAGCAGAATGGGACGGGGGAACACCGGGGAGCTGTTTTTT	CATSRMGRGNTGELFF
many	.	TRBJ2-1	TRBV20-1	TGCAGTGCTTTGACTAGGCCAAACTCCAATGAGCAGTTCTTC	CSALTRPNSNEQFF
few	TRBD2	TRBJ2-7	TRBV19	TGTGCCAGTAGTTCCCTAGCGGGAGAAAATCTCGAGCAGTACTTC	CASSSLAGENLEQYF
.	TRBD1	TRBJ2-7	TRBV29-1	TGCTCAGCGTTCTTAGGACAGGGGGACGAGCAGTACTTC	CSAFLGQGDEQYF
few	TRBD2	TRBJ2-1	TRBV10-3	TGTGCCATCAAAAACTTGGGGGCTAGCGGGGGCAATGAGCAGTTCTTC	CAIKNLGASGGNEQFF
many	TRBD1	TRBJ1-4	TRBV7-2	TGTGCCAGCAGCCCCCCAGGCGGACAGGCAGAAAAACTGTTTTTT	CASSPPGGQAEKLFF
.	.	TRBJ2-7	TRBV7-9	TGTGCCAGCAGTTTCGACAGAAAGGACGAGCAGTACTTC	CASSFDRKDEQYF
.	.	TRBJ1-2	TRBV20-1	TGCAGTGCTACGGACGGCCGGGGCTACACCTTC	CSATDGRGYTF
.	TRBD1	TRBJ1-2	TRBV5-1	TGCGCCAGCAGCAGAGACAGGGGAAGACATGGCTACACCTTC	CASSRDRGRHGYTF
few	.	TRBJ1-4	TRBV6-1	TGTGCCAGCAGTGAATATACTCTGGGGGCTAATGAAAAACTGTTTTTT	CASSEYTLGANEKLFF
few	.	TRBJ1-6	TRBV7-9	TGTGCCAGCAGCTCACACTTGGGACAAGGGCGGCCCCTCCACTTT	CASSSHLGQGRPLHF
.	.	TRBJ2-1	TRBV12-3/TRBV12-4	TGTGCCAGCAGTTTAGCGGGGTTTAGCTCCTACAATGAGCAGTTCTTC	CASSLAGFSSYNEQFF
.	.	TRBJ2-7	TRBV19	TGTGCCAGTAGTATGTTTACGCTTCCCTACGAGCAGTACTTC	CASSMFTLPYEQYF
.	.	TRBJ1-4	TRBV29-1	TGCAGCGTTGTAGTGAGAGGGAAAGACGAAAAACTGTTTTTT	CSVVVRGKDEKLFF
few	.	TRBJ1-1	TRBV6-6	TGTGCCAGCACCGAGGGGGGGACTGAAGCTTTCTTT	CASTEGGTEAFF
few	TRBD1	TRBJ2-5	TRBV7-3	TGTGCCAGCAGCAAGGGACAGGAGGTGAAAGAGACCCAGTACTTC	CASSKGQEVKETQYF
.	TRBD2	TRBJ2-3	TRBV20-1	TGCAGAGGGACTAGCGGCACAGATACGCAGTATTTT	CRGTSGTDTQYF
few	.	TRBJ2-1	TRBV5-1	TGCGCCAGCAGCACCCCCCGGGGGCAGTTCTTC	CASSTPRGQFF
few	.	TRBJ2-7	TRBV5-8	TGTGCCAGCAGCTTTAAGATAGACTACGAGCAGTACTTC	CASSFKIDYEQYF
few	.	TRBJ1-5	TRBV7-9	TGTGCCAGCAGCTTAGAGGCCAATCAGCCCCAGCATTTT	CASSLEANQPQHF
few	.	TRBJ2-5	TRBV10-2	TGCGCCAGCAGCCCGCTGTCAGCGGCCAAGGAGACCCAGTACTTC	CASSPLSAAKETQYF
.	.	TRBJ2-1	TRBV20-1	TGCAGTGCTAGTCAGAGAGTTCGTAAGAATGAGCAGTTCTTC	CSASQRVRKNEQFF
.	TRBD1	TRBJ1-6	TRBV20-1	TGCAGTGTCAGACGGCAGGGGGAGTCCTATAATTCACCCCTCCACTTT	CSVRRQGESYNSPLHF
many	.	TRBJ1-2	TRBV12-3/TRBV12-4	TGTGCCAGCAGTTTACGATTATATGGCTACACCTTC	CASSLRLYGYTF
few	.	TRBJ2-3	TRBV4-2	TGTGCCAGCAGCCACCAGACAGGCACAGATACGCAGTATTTT	CASSHQTGTDTQYF
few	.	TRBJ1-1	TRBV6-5	TGTGCCAGCAGTTACGGCGGGTTGAACACTGAAGCTTTCTTT	CASSYGGLNTEAFF
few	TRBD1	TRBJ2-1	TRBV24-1	TGTGCCACCAGTGACCTACAGGGGGCGGGGGAGCAGTTCTTC	CATSDLQGAGEQFF
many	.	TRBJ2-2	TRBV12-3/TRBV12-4	TGTGCCAGCAGTTTTGTCTCCCGACGAACCGCCGGGGAGCTGTTTTTT	CASSFVSRRTAGELFF